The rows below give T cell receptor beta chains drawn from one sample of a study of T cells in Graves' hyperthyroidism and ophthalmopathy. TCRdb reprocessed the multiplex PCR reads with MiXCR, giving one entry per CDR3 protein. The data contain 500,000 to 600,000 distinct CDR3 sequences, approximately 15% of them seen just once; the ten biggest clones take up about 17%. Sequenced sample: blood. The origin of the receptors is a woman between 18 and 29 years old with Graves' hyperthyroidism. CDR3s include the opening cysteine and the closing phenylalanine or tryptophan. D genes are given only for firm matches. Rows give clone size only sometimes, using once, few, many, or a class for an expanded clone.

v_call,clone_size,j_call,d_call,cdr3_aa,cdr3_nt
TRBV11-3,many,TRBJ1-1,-,CASSLDRGRGTEAFF,TGTGCCAGCAGCTTAGATCGTGGCAGGGGCACTGAAGCTTTCTTT
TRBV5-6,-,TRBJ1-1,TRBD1,CASSETGVDEAFF,TGTGCCAGCAGTGAGACAGGGGTGGATGAAGCTTTCTTT
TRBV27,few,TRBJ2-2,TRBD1,CASSTTGVAGELFF,TGTGCCAGCAGTACGACAGGGGTAGCCGGGGAGCTGTTTTTT
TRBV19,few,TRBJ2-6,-,CASSGSGGSGANVLTF,TGTGCCAGTAGTGGATCCGGGGGTTCAGGGGCCAACGTCCTGACTTTC
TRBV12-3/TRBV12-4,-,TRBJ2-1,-,CASSFHSSHYNERFF,TGTGCCAGCAGTTTTCATAGCAGCCACTACAATGAGCGGTTCTTC
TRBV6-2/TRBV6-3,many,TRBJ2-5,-,CASSRDQPGGETQYF,TGTGCCAGCAGTAGAGACCAACCCGGCGGGGAGACCCAGTACTTC
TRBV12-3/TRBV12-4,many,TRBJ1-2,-,CASSFNRDRRSYGYTF,TGTGCCAGCAGTTTTAATCGGGATAGAAGGAGCTATGGCTACACCTTC
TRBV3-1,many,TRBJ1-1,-,CASSQPTVDSESMNTEAFF,TGTGCCAGCAGCCAGCCGACAGTAGACAGCGAAAGCATGAACACTGAAGCTTTCTTT
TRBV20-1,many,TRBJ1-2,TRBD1,CSAGTGTDYGYTF,TGCAGTGCAGGGACAGGGACCGACTATGGCTACACCTTC
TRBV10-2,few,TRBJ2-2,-,CASGMLANTGELFF,TGCGCCAGCGGGATGCTTGCGAACACCGGGGAGCTGTTTTTT
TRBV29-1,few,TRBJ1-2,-,CSVATGRGGYTF,TGCAGCGTTGCCACAGGGCGCGGAGGCTACACCTTC
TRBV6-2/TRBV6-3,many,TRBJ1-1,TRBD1,CASSYRIGTGAFF,TGTGCCAGCAGTTACAGGATCGGGACAGGAGCTTTCTTT
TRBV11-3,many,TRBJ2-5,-,CASSFAGETQYF,TGTGCCAGCAGCTTTGCGGGGGAGACCCAGTACTTC
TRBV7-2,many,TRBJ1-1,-,CASSPHGGANTEAFF,TGTGCCAGCAGCCCCCACGGGGGGGCGAACACTGAAGCTTTCTTT
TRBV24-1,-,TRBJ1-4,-,CATSDSEGTTNEKLFF,TGTGCCACCAGTGATTCGGAGGGCACAACTAATGAAAAACTGTTTTTT
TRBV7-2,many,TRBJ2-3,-,CASSLESWAPDTQYF,TGTGCCAGCAGCTTAGAATCATGGGCGCCTGATACGCAGTATTTT
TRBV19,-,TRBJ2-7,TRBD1,CASSPDRGPYEQYF,TGTGCCAGTAGCCCGGACAGGGGTCCCTACGAGCAGTACTTC
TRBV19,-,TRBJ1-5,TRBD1,CASSIGGTGHQPQHF,TGTGCCAGTAGTATAGGCGGGACAGGCCATCAGCCCCAGCATTTT
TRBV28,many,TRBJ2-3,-,CASSQDSRTDTQYF,TGTGCCAGCAGTCAAGACAGCCGCACAGATACGCAGTATTTT
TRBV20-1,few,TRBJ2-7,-,CSAPRGKRGEQYF,TGCAGTGCTCCCCGCGGGAAGCGAGGCGAGCAGTACTTC
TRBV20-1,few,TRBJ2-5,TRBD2,CSAPPSGGQETQYF,TGCAGTGCTCCTCCTAGCGGGGGGCAAGAGACCCAGTACTTC
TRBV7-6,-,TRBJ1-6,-,CASSLGSSSYNSPLHF,TGTGCCAGCAGCTTAGGGAGTTCCTCCTATAATTCACCCCTCCACTTT
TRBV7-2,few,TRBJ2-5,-,CASSLVRAGADRTQYF,TGTGCCAGCAGCTTAGTTAGGGCAGGGGCCGACCGCACCCAGTACTTC
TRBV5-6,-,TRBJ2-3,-,CASSADTRGDTDTQYF,TGTGCCAGCAGTGCTGATACTAGAGGAGACACAGATACGCAGTATTTT
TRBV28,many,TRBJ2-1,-,CASNLLLDRALAGSYNEQFF,TGTGCCAGCAATTTGTTACTCGACAGGGCTCTAGCGGGTTCCTACAATGAGCAGTTCTTC
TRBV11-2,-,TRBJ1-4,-,CASSLARGWNEKLFF,TGTGCCAGCAGCTTAGCACGGGGGTGGAATGAAAAACTGTTTTTT
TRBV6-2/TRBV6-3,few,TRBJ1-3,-,CASSSPSGNTIYF,TGTGCCAGCAGTTCCCCTTCTGGAAACACCATATATTTT
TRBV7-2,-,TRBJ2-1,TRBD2,CASRNRLAYNEQFF,TGTGCCAGCAGAAACCGACTAGCATACAATGAGCAGTTCTTC
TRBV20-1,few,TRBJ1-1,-,CSARGVGGEVNTEAFF,TGCAGTGCTAGAGGGGTAGGGGGAGAGGTGAACACTGAAGCTTTCTTT
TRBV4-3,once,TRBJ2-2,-,CASSQDFPDDTGELFF,TGCGCCAGCAGCCAAGATTTCCCCGACGACACCGGGGAGCTGTTTTTT
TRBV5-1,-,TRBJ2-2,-,CASSQLAASNTGELFF,TGCGCCAGCAGCCAGCTTGCGGCTTCGAACACCGGGGAGCTGTTTTTT
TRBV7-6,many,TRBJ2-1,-,CASSPLTNEQFF,TGTGCCAGCAGCCCCCTAACGAATGAGCAGTTCTTC
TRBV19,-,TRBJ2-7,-,CASSMAGRSSYEQYF,TGTGCCAGTAGTATGGCAGGGCGAAGCTCCTACGAGCAGTACTTC
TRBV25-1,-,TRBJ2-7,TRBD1,CASSEPTGAYEQYF,TGTGCCAGCAGTGAGCCGACAGGGGCCTACGAGCAGTACTTC
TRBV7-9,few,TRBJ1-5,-,CASRRTDEKYSNQPQHF,TGTGCCAGCCGAAGGACGGATGAAAAATATAGCAATCAGCCCCAGCATTTT
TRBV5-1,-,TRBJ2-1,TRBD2,CASIKGREAQSEQFF,TGCGCCAGCATAAAGGGGCGGGAGGCCCAATCCGAGCAGTTCTTC
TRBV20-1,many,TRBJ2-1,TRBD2,CSANSESGGDYNEQFF,TGCAGTGCCAATAGTGAAAGCGGGGGGGACTACAATGAGCAGTTCTTC
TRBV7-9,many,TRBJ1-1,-,CASSLEPNTEAFF,TGTGCCAGCAGCTTAGAACCGAACACTGAAGCTTTCTTT
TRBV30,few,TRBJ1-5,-,CAWSVGGKTKPQHF,TGTGCCTGGAGTGTGGGAGGGAAAACTAAGCCCCAGCATTTT
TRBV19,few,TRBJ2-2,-,CASSIPGNTGELFF,TGTGCCAGTAGTATACCAGGGAACACCGGGGAGCTGTTTTTT
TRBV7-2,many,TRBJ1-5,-,CASSLAQGYRNQPQHF,TGTGCCAGCAGCTTAGCCCAGGGTTACAGGAATCAGCCCCAGCATTTT
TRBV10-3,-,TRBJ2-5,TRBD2,CAISGGGTQYF,TGTGCCATCAGTGGGGGGGGGACCCAGTACTTC
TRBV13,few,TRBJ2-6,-,CASSSTEGISGANVLTF,TGTGCCAGCAGCTCAACCGAAGGGATTTCTGGGGCCAACGTCCTGACTTTC
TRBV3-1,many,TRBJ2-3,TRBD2,CASSQDEASGSTDTQYF,TGTGCCAGCAGCCAAGATGAAGCTAGCGGGAGCACAGATACGCAGTATTTT
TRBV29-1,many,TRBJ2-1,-,CSAKRDNSYYEQFF,TGCAGCGCCAAGAGGGACAATAGCTACTATGAGCAGTTCTTC
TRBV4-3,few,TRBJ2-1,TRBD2,CASSQDRLAGGSNEQFF,TGCGCCAGCAGCCAGGACCGTCTAGCGGGGGGGTCGAATGAGCAGTTCTTC